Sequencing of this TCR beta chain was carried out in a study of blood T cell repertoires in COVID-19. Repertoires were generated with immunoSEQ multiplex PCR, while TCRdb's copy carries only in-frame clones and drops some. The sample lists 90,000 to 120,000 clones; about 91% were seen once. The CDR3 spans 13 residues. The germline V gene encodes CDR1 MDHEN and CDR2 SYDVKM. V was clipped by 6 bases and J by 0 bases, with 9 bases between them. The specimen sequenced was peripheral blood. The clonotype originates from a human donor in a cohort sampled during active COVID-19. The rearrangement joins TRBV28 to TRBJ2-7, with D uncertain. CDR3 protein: CASRSVLSYEQYF. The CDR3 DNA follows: TGTGCCAGCAGATCCGTCCTCTCCTACGAGCAGTACTTC. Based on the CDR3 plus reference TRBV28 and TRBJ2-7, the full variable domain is DVKVTQSSRYLVKRTGEKVFLECVQDMDHENMFWYRQDPGLGLRLIYFSYDVKMKEKGDIPEGYSVSREKKERFSLILESASTNQTSMYLCASRSVLSYEQYFGPGTRLTVT.